This TCR beta chain was found in a study of OX40 agonist ivuxolimab in advanced cancers. As for the study in general: Each dose-escalation patient presented with hepatocellular carcinoma, melanoma, renal cell or head and neck cancer. Age averaged 60 years (range about 23 to 85), and 82.7% were male. Partial responses were achieved by three patients, of whom one had hepatocellular carcinoma and two had cutaneous melanoma. Broader study findings: Dosing at 0.1 to 3.0 mg/kg was accompanied by clonal expansion of CD4+ and CD8+ blood T cells by week 6.

Only in-frame clones appear in the TCRdb table, and some are missing; sequencing was by immunoSEQ multiplex PCR. In the table there are some 70,000 clones, approximately 90% of which are singletons. The CDR3 has 15 amino acids. CDR1 is SQVTM and CDR2 is ANQGSEA in the germline V gene. The V and J ends lost 6 bases and 3 bases, in that order; junction bases with no gene match: 8. Points on this clone: Its antigen is as yet unknown.

The chain carries TRBV29-1 and TRBJ2-6; 7 bases align to TRBD1. The TCR comes from an adult with an advanced solid tumor such as melanoma, head and neck, liver or kidney cancer. Specimen: CD4+ or CD8+ T cells sorted from blood, collected in a trial of the OX40 agonist ivuxolimab. CDR3 bases: TGCAGCGTCGAGGACAGGAGGAATGGGGCCAACGTCCTGACTTTC. Encoded protein: CSVEDRRNGANVLTF.